A single sample gave rise to the 17 T cell receptor beta chains below, sequenced in a study of molecular identifiers for immune sequencing clone quantification. MiXCR was run by TCRdb on the PCR reads, yielding one entry per CDR3 protein. The sample comprises roughly 320,000 distinct CDR3 sequences, around a fifth of which are singletons, and 0.81% rests with the top ten. Source material: naive CD8+ T cells from blood, with Jurkat cell RNA spiked in. This sample's subset: FACS-sorted CD8+CD4-CCR7+CD45RA+ naive T cells. These receptors originate from a human donor in good health. Some libraries in this study had Jurkat cell RNA spiked in.

The table lists this clonotype with many counts. This chain uses TRBV29-1 with TRBJ1-4, with D perhaps TRBD1 (6 bases). The CDR3 loop spans 14 amino acids. Germline V gene data show CDR1 as SQVTM and CDR2 as ANQGSEA. Trimming stripped 7 bases from V and 2 bases from J, with 14 bases between. Here the CDR3 DNA reads TGCAGCGCTCAACTTCAGGGGACTAATGAAAAACTGTTTTTT. Translating it yields CSAQLQGTNEKLFF. Using reference TRBV29-1 and TRBJ1-4 for the parts outside the CDR3, the full variable domain is SAVISQKPSRDICQRGTSLTIQCQVDSQVTMMFWYRQQPGQSLTLIATANQGSEATYESGFVIDKFPISRPNLTFSTLTVSNMSPEDSSIYLCSAQLQGTNEKLFFGSGTQLSVL.

This clonotype was observed at least ten times. The V call is TRBV20-1, the J call TRBJ1-1; D remains ambiguous. The CDR3 has 10 amino acids. V dropped 0 bases and J dropped 8 bases, with 4 bases sitting between them. Germline CDR1 and CDR2: DFQATT and SNEGSKA (reference sequence). The CDR3 DNA follows: TGCAGTGCTAGAGATTTCGAAGCTTTCTTT. Protein: CSARDFEAFF.

This clonotype occurred many times. The rearrangement joins TRBV5-1 to TRBJ2-7; 9 bases agree with TRBD2. Germline CDR1 SGHRS, CDR2 YFSETQ. The V segment lost 4 bases and the J segment 3 bases; nucleotides outside the gene matches: 8. This CDR3 contains 15 residues. Here the CDR3 reads CASSVTSGLGYEQYF. CDR3 DNA: TGCGCCAGCAGCGTAACTAGCGGGCTAGGCTACGAGCAGTACTTC. The whole variable domain, remainder taken from reference TRBV5-1 and TRBJ2-7, is KAGVTQTPRYLIKTRGQQVTLSCSPISGHRSVSWYQQTPGQGLQFLFEYFSETQRNKGNFPGRFSGRQFSNSRSEMNVSTLELGDSALYLCASSVTSGLGYEQYFGPGTRLTVT.

In this sample, this clonotype turned up many times. The chain recombines TRBV28 with TRBJ1-2; a possible D gene is TRBD1 (6 bases). V lost 7 bases and J 8 bases, leaving 17 bases between the germline ends. This CDR3 contains 13 residues. In germline, CDR1 is MDHEN, CDR2 SYDVKM. The CDR3: CASNPLGGAGYTF. CDR3 sequence (DNA): TGTGCCAGCAACCCCCTGGGGGGGGCGGGCTACACCTTC.

This clonotype occurred many times. This chain links TRBV6-5 with TRBJ1-4; no clear D. Per the germline V gene, CDR1 is MNHEY and CDR2 is SVGAGI. This CDR3 has 13 amino acids. V was cut by 6 bases and J by 0 bases, with 5 bases left in between. The CDR3 loop is CASRRATNEKLFF. The CDR3 DNA is TGTGCCAGCAGGAGAGCAACTAATGAAAAACTGTTTTTT.

Many counts were recorded for this clonotype. The rearrangement joins TRBV7-6 to TRBJ2-3; D is possibly TRBD2 (5 bases). CDR1 and CDR2 (germline): SGHVS, FNYEAQ. V dropped 1 base and J dropped 4 bases, with 9 bases sitting between them. There are 14 residues in the CDR3. CDR3 in amino acids: CASSLGHGADTQYF. The CDR3 nucleotides read TGTGCCAGCAGCTTAGGACACGGGGCAGATACGCAGTATTTT.

Ten or more counts support this clonotype. The chain carries TRBV30 and TRBJ2-1; TRBD2 matches 7 bases. The V gene's germline CDR1 is GTSNPN and CDR2 SVGIG (reference sequence). The CDR3 covers 13 residues. Unmatched junction bases numbered 6, after V lost 3 bases and J lost 7 bases. CDR3 sequence (DNA): TGTGCCTGGAGGGGGAGCGGGACGAATGAGCAGTTCTTC. It yields the protein CAWRGSGTNEQFF.

Regarding this clonotype: Since a much larger clone is just one base distant, this may be a read error. The V gene is TRBV6-4, the J gene TRBJ1-2, with 7 positions matching TRBD1. This CDR3 has 15 residues. Germline V lookup: CDR1 MRHNA, CDR2 SNTAGT. This CDR3 is CASSDDRAPNYGHTF. For the CDR3, the DNA is TGTGCCAGCAGTGACGACAGGGCACCTAACTATGGCCACACCTTC.

A single count supports this clonotype. A much larger clone lies a single base off, so this may be a read error. V gene TRBV7-9 combines with J gene TRBJ1-3; 8 nucleotides agree with TRBD1. The CDR3 extends over 16 amino acids. Germline lookup yields CDR1 SEHNR and CDR2 FQNEAQ (reference sequence). CDR3 DNA sequence: TGTGCCAGCAGCTTAAGGGAGACAGGGGCTGGAAACGCCATATATTTT. Translation: CASSLRETGAGNAIYF.

This clonotype was picked up many times. The rearrangement uses TRBV12-3 or TRBV12-4 and TRBJ1-5; D may be TRBD1 (6 bases). With 6 bases removed from V and 7 bases from J, the gap between germline ends came to 13 bases. The CDR3 sequence is 13 residues long. The CDR3: CASRNQGKQPQHF. The CDR3 coding sequence is TGTGCCAGCAGGAATCAGGGGAAGCAGCCCCAGCATTTT.

This clonotype has ten or more counts. The chain couples TRBV20-1 to TRBJ2-7; D ambiguous. Germline V gene lookup returns CDR1 DFQATT and CDR2 SNEGSKA (reference sequence). V lost 2 bases, J lost 1 base, and 9 bases lay in between. CDR3 size: 13 residues. The CDR3 sequence is CSARSPHSYEQYF. The CDR3 DNA reads as TGCAGTGCTAGATCCCCCCATTCCTACGAGCAGTACTTC.

To note about this clonotype: A clone one base away is much larger, so this may be a read error. This chain links TRBV29-1 with TRBJ1-1; D call uncertain. From germline, CDR1 is SQVTM and CDR2 ANQGSEA. This CDR3 has 10 amino acids. The DNA for the CDR3 is TGCGGCGTTGTGGTCACTGAAGCTTTCTTT. This codes for CGVVVTEAFF.

This clonotype was seen only a few times. This chain links TRBV11-2 with TRBJ1-1; the D is unclear. Germline V gene data show CDR1 as SGHAT and CDR2 as FQNNGV. V was trimmed by 7 bases and J by 6 bases, leaving 15 bases between them. This CDR3 spans 13 amino acids. The DNA of the CDR3 is TGTGCCAGCACCTTCCGCCCCACCCCTGAAGCTTTCTTT. This gives the protein CASTFRPTPEAFF.

The sample holds many counts of this clonotype. The V and J genes are TRBV29-1 and TRBJ2-1, with 9 bases that match TRBD1. The CDR3 runs 12 residues. Trimming took 1 base from V and 12 from J; bases not matched to a gene: 4. Per germline, CDR1 SQVTM and CDR2 ANQGSEA. CDR3 nucleotide sequence: TGCAGCGTTGAAGGGACAGGGGTCGGGCAGTTCTTC. It specifies CSVEGTGVGQFF.

Worth noting for this clonotype: A much larger clone lies one base from this, so it may be a read error. Because it lacks the conserved phenylalanine or tryptophan at the end, this CDR3 is likely a read error. This chain links TRBV24-1 with TRBJ2-1; unclear D gene. The CDR3 spans 14 residues. V was pared by 2 bases and J by 4 bases, with 8 bases between. Germline V gives CDR1 KGHDR, CDR2 SFDVKD. This chain's CDR3 is CATSDWVEYNEQFL. In DNA, the CDR3 is TGTGCCACCAGTGATTGGGTTGAATACAATGAGCAGTTCCTC.

At least ten counts were recorded for this clonotype. The V call is TRBV11-2, the J call TRBJ2-5; D remains ambiguous. Germline V lookup: CDR1 SGHAT, CDR2 FQNNGV. V lost 5 bases to trimming and J lost 0 bases, with 10 bases between them. The CDR3 runs to 14 residues. The chain's CDR3 is CASSPDLYQETQYF. In nucleotides, the CDR3 is TGTGCCAGCAGCCCCGACTTGTACCAAGAGACCCAGTACTTC.

This clonotype appeared a few times. A read error is possible here, since a much larger clone lies one base away. In nucleotides, the CDR3 is TGTGCCAGCGGTCCCGGGACAAACCAAGAGACCCAGTACTTC. Encoded protein: CASGPGTNQETQYF. The genes are TRBV12-3 or TRBV12-4 and TRBJ2-5, with D possibly matching TRBD1 (6 bases). The V gene lost 8 bases and the J gene lost 0 bases, with 13 bases spanning the gap. CDR3 length: 14 residues.